This T cell receptor beta chain was found in a study of blood T cell repertoires in COVID-19. Trimming pared 7 bases from V and 1 base from J, leaving 17 bases between. Germline values: CDR1 SGHRS, CDR2 YFSETQ. CDR3 length equals 15 residues. The authors' processing: Amplification from reference gene primers served as the basis for estimated nucleated cell counts. Profiled with immunoSEQ multiplex PCR; TCRdb holds only in-frame clones, not every one. Clone size and V and J calls were adopted from that table, with D and trimming inferred from the DNA. The sample shows around 150,000 clones, about 85% of them seen only once.

The chain recombines TRBV5-1 with TRBJ1-1; D gene unclear. This TCR was recovered from a middle-aged man with acute or convalescent COVID-19. Sequenced: peripheral blood. The CDR3 sequence is CASLLSGGPNTEAFF. The CDR3, as DNA: TGCGCCAGCCTGCTATCTGGCGGGCCGAACACTGAAGCTTTCTTT.